These 21 T cell receptor beta chains originate from one sample sequenced in a study of monozygotic twins with cystic fibrosis. Assay used: immunoSEQ multiplex PCR; TCRdb lists only in-frame clones, some missing. This sample yields about 22,000 clones, of which approximately 90% are seen a single time; 1% to 1.5% belongs to the top ten. Material for sequencing was blood. All receptors come from a woman aged 25 to 39 with cystic fibrosis.

The chain joins TRBV11-2 to TRBJ1-1, with D maybe TRBD1 (5 bases). CDR1 SGHAT and CDR2 FQNNGV come from the germline V gene. This CDR3 contains 13 residues. Trimming left V 5 bases short and J 0 bases short, with 7 bases between. The DNA for the CDR3 is TGTGCCAGCAGCGTGACAGTGAACACTGAAGCTTTCTTT. Translation gives CASSVTVNTEAFF.

The chain joins TRBV2 to TRBJ2-7, with 7 positions matching TRBD2. The germline V gene has CDR1 SNHLY and CDR2 FYNNEI. V shed 0 bases, J shed 5 bases, and the junction held 7 bases outside the gene matches. The CDR3 spans 15 residues. In nucleotides, the CDR3 is TGTGCCAGCAGTGAAGCTTCGGGACTACTGAACGAGCAGTACTTC. Encoded protein: CASSEASGLLNEQYF. The full variable domain, its missing parts supplied by reference TRBV2 and TRBJ2-7, is EPEVTQTPSHQVTQMGQEVILRCVPISNHLYFYWYRQILGQKVEFLVSFYNNEISEKSEIFDDQFSVERPDGSNFTLKIRSTKLEDSAMYFCASSEASGLLNEQYFGPGTRLTVT.

V gene TRBV9 combines with J gene TRBJ2-3; 8 nucleotides line up with TRBD1. Germline trimming cut 2 bases from V and 6 bases from J; bases unmatched to any gene: 11. The CDR3 runs 16 residues. Germline V gene data show CDR1 as SGDLS and CDR2 as YYNGEE. Here the CDR3 reads CASSVSGQGTYDTQYF. The CDR3 nucleotides are TGTGCCAGCAGCGTTTCTGGACAGGGAACATATGATACGCAGTATTTT.

The DNA for the CDR3 is TGCGCCAGCAGCCAAGCCAGCGGATCGGACGGGGAGCTGTTTTTT. Encoded protein: CASSQASGSDGELFF. This rearrangement joins TRBV4-3 to TRBJ2-2; perhaps TRBD2 as D (5 bases). Trimming removed 1 base at V and 7 bases at J, with 13 bases between. The CDR3 is made up of 15 amino acids. CDR1 and CDR2 from the germline V gene are LGHNA and YSLEER.

The chain employs TRBV5-6 and TRBJ1-1, with 9 positions matching TRBD1. This CDR3 has 15 residues. V lost 6 bases, J lost 3 bases, and 9 bases stayed unmatched. Germline V gene lookup returns CDR1 SGHDT and CDR2 YYEEEE. The CDR3 is CASISYRGRYTEAFF. CDR3 bases: TGTGCCAGCATCTCATACAGGGGGCGATACACTGAAGCTTTCTTT.

This clone came up once. The chain is built from TRBV5-1 and TRBJ2-7; the match to TRBD2 covers 10 bases. J lost 1 base, V lost 3 bases, and 4 bases had no gene match. Germline V gene lookup returns CDR1 SGHRS and CDR2 YFSETQ. This CDR3 has 15 residues. The CDR3 is CASSSGLAESYEQYF. The CDR3 bases are TGCGCCAGCAGCTCCGGACTAGCGGAGTCCTACGAGCAGTACTTC. The full variable domain, with the rest looked up from reference TRBV5-1 and TRBJ2-7, is KAGVTQTPRYLIKTRGQQVTLSCSPISGHRSVSWYQQTPGQGLQFLFEYFSETQRNKGNFPGRFSGRQFSNSRSEMNVSTLELGDSALYLCASSSGLAESYEQYFGPGTRLTVT.

DNA of the CDR3: TGCGCCAGCAGCCCGGGACTAGCGGGGGGAGATACGCAGTATTTT. This gives the protein CASSPGLAGGDTQYF. The rearrangement uses TRBV4-1 and TRBJ2-3; 15 nucleotides match TRBD2. The CDR3 sequence is 15 residues long. CDR1 and CDR2 (germline): MGHRA, YSYEKL. With V trimmed by 4 bases and J by 5 bases, 1 base remained unmatched.

This clone was seen only once. This rearrangement joins TRBV7-5 to TRBJ1-2. TRBV7-5 is reported as a pseudogene. CDR3 length equals 16 residues. CDR3 protein: CVRSPRTEAPGYGYTF. CDR3 coding DNA: TGTGTCAGAAGCCCCCGGACCGAAGCTCCGGGGTATGGCTACACCTTC.

V gene TRBV5-6 combines with J gene TRBJ1-2, with D maybe TRBD1 (5 bases). Germline V lookup: CDR1 SGHDT, CDR2 YYEEEE. Trimming left V 3 bases short and J 8 bases short, with 14 bases between. The CDR3 runs to 13 residues. DNA for the CDR3: TGTGCCAGCAGCTGGGGGAAAGGTAACGGCTACACCTTC. Its translation is CASSWGKGNGYTF.

The chain recombines TRBV11-2 with TRBJ2-5; D is perhaps TRBD1 (5 bases). The CDR3 covers 14 residues. The germline gives CDR1 SGHAT, CDR2 FQNNGV. V shed 5 bases and J shed 4 bases, with 14 bases lying between them. The CDR3 bases are TGTGCCAGCAGCCCACTCAGGGAAGGAGAGACCCAGTACTTC. Translating it yields CASSPLREGETQYF.

The CDR3 coding sequence is TGCGCCAGCAGCACCGGACACAGTGGAACACCAAGCACAGATACGCAGTATTTT. This sequence encodes CASSTGHSGTPSTDTQYF. The rearrangement links TRBV5-1 to TRBJ2-3; possibly TRBD1 for D (5 bases). CDR1 and CDR2 (germline): SGHRS, YFSETQ. V gave up 4 bases and J gave up 0 bases, with 21 bases separating them. The CDR3 is made up of 18 amino acids. The whole variable domain, filled in from reference TRBV5-1 and TRBJ2-3, reads KAGVTQTPRYLIKTRGQQVTLSCSPISGHRSVSWYQQTPGQGLQFLFEYFSETQRNKGNFPGRFSGRQFSNSRSEMNVSTLELGDSALYLCASSTGHSGTPSTDTQYFGPGTRLTVL.

The chain combines TRBV4-2 with TRBJ1-4, with TRBD1 identical over 10 bases. Trimming at V came to 4 bases and at J to 6 bases, leaving 11 bases not matched to a gene. CDR1 is LGHNA, CDR2 YNFKEQ, per germline. The CDR3 spans 17 residues. The DNA of the CDR3 is TGTGCCAGCAGCCGAAAGCCCCAGGGGACAGGGGATGAAAAACTGTTTTTT. Translated, it gives CASSRKPQGTGDEKLFF.

The chain recombines TRBV11-2 with TRBJ2-5; D gene uncertain. V was trimmed by 0 bases and J by 4 bases, leaving 12 bases between them. CDR1 SGHAT and CDR2 FQNNGV come from the germline V gene. This CDR3 comprises 15 residues. CDR3 sequence: CASSLERARTETQYF. CDR3 in DNA: TGTGCCAGCAGCTTAGAACGGGCTAGGACAGAGACCCAGTACTTC.

The V call is TRBV19, the J call TRBJ1-5, with a weak D call TRBD1 (5 bases). The ends were cut back, 6 bases at V and 6 bases at J, with 15 bases in the middle. The CDR3 spans 14 residues. Germline CDR1 reads LNHDA; CDR2 reads SQIVND (reference sequence). CDR3 sequence (DNA): TGTGCCAGTAGCTCCGGGGGGTCGTCTCAGCCCCAGCATTTT. As protein: CASSSGGSSQPQHF.

V and J are TRBV4-3 and TRBJ2-7; 12 nucleotides match TRBD1. After removal of 1 base from V and 5 bases from J, the junction contained 6 bases not matched to a gene. CDR1 and CDR2 from the germline V gene are LGHNA and YSLEER. The CDR3 covers 16 residues. Here the CDR3 DNA reads TGCGCCAGCAGCCAAGGGGACAGGGGGCAGTTGAACGAGCAGTACTTC. Residues: CASSQGDRGQLNEQYF.

The chain joins TRBV6-5 to TRBJ2-5; 9 bases are a match to TRBD2. J gave up 2 bases and V 6 bases, and 7 bases lay outside the gene matches. This CDR3 spans 15 amino acids. The germline V gene has CDR1 MNHEY and CDR2 SVGAGI. DNA of the CDR3: TGTGCCAGCAGGGCAGCGGGGGGCCGACAAGAGACCCAGTACTTC. The encoded protein is CASRAAGGRQETQYF.

This chain uses TRBV19 with TRBJ2-3; TRBD2 aligns across 10 bases. The ends lost 5 bases at V and 5 bases at J; junction bases unmatched: 10. Per germline, CDR1 LNHDA and CDR2 SQIVND (reference sequence). CDR3 size: 16 residues. DNA of the CDR3: TGTGCCAGTAGTGGAGGTAGCGGGGGGTCAGGAGATACGCAGTATTTT. This gives the protein CASSGGSGGSGDTQYF.

This clone was found a few times. The genes are TRBV25-1 and TRBJ2-7; 7 nucleotides align to TRBD1. CDR1 and CDR2 from the germline V gene are MGHDK and SYGVNS. This CDR3 contains 13 residues. J was trimmed by 0 bases and V by 10 bases; bases with no gene match: 6. The CDR3 coding sequence is TGTGCCACCTCCGGGACAGTCTCCTACGAGCAGTACTTC. Translated, it gives CATSGTVSYEQYF.

The DNA of the CDR3 is TGTGCCAGCAGCTTAGGTACAGGGAATGGCTACACCTTC. Amino acids: CASSLGTGNGYTF. The chain combines TRBV7-9 with TRBJ1-2; possibly TRBD1 for D (6 bases). The CDR3 is 13 residues long. Germline CDR1 and CDR2: SEHNR and FQNEAQ (reference sequence). The ends were cut back, 1 base at V and 6 bases at J, with 9 bases in the middle.

The chain is built from TRBV7-9 and TRBJ2-7; the match to TRBD2 covers 12 bases. This CDR3 is built from 15 residues. V lost 5 bases to trimming and J lost 4 bases; unmatched junction nucleotides: 6. Germline values: CDR1 SEHNR, CDR2 FQNEAQ (reference sequence). CDR3 protein: CASSPGLAGGYEQYF. Written as DNA, the CDR3 is TGTGCCAGCAGCCCGGGACTAGCGGGCGGTTACGAGCAGTACTTC.

The CDR3 is CASSPESSSDTQYF. CDR3 nucleotide sequence: TGTGCCAGCTCCCCAGAGTCCAGCTCAGATACGCAGTATTTT. The chain couples TRBV18 to TRBJ2-3; D not certain. CDR3 length: 14 residues. CDR1 KGHSH and CDR2 LQKENI come from the germline V gene. With 6 bases removed from V and 4 bases from J, the gap between germline ends came to 14 bases.